The clone carrying this TCR beta chain was seen more than once but under ten times. The CDR3 runs 16 residues. The V gene lost 1 base and the J gene lost 0 bases, with 13 bases spanning the gap. Germline V lookup: CDR1 MGHRA, CDR2 YSYEKL. The data are from a study of cytomegalovirus exposure and HLA in healthy donors. Both 60 Vbeta primers and 13 Jbeta primers went into the PCR. The assay was immunoSEQ multiplex PCR, and TCRdb's table has in-frame clones only and misses some. Here the sample spans over 100,000 clones, approximately 70% being singletons. The rearrangement joins TRBV4-1 to TRBJ2-7; possible D gene TRBD2, 8 bases. This sequence was found in a man aged 25-45 years in good health and CMV-seropositive. Sequenced input: PBMCs. Written as DNA, the CDR3 is TGCGCCAGCAGCCAAGTCGGGAGGGACAGCTCCTACGAGCAGTACTTC. It specifies CASSQVGRDSSYEQYF.